Presented here are 25 T cell receptor beta chains from one specimen sequenced in a study of T cells in Graves' hyperthyroidism and ophthalmopathy. TCR beta CDR3 regions were amplified from RNA transcripts. RT-PCR in the first round (using the HTBI primer set) targeted the TCR CDR3. A single record per CDR3 protein comes from TCRdb applying MiXCR to the multiplex PCR reads. Among fewer than 350,000 distinct CDR3 sequences listed, 13% were seen once. The sequenced material came from blood. The receptors come from a woman in her twenties or thirties with Graves' hyperthyroidism that later progressed to Graves' ophthalmopathy.

The genes are TRBV20-1 and TRBJ1-2, with D maybe TRBD1 (5 bases). The ends were cut back, 6 bases at V and 3 bases at J, with 8 bases in the middle. This CDR3 has 11 residues. Germline V gene data show CDR1 as DFQATT and CDR2 as SNEGSKA (reference sequence). Here the CDR3 DNA reads TGCAGTGCCACGACAGACTATGGCTACACCTTC. Its translation is CSATTDYGYTF.

This clonotype was counted ten times or more. V usage is TRBV10-3 and J usage is TRBJ1-1; TRBD1 is a possible D gene (5 bases). The CDR3 sequence is 13 residues long. Trimming pared 5 bases from V and 1 base from J, leaving 8 bases between. The germline V gene has CDR1 ENHRY and CDR2 SYGVKD. DNA of the CDR3: TGTGCCATCAGTCCGGGACCGAACACTGAAGCTTTCTTT. Translating gives CAISPGPNTEAFF.

This clonotype was counted ten times or more. The rearrangement joins TRBV18 to TRBJ1-3; no clear D. The CDR3 runs to 11 residues. Germline lookup yields CDR1 KGHSH and CDR2 LQKENI. Trimming took off 6 bases at V and 2 bases at J, with 2 bases between the two ends. The CDR3 bases are TGTGCCAGCTCTCCTGGAAACACCATATATTTT. This encodes CASSPGNTIYF.

This clonotype was counted at least ten times. The CDR3 is CATSDSWTSHGGEQYF. The CDR3 DNA follows: TGTGCCACCAGTGATTCCTGGACGAGTCACGGGGGGGAGCAGTACTTC. The chain couples TRBV24-1 to TRBJ2-7, with 7 bases that match TRBD2. Germline lookup yields CDR1 KGHDR and CDR2 SFDVKD. The junction had 13 bases not matched to a gene; V was cut back by 2 bases and J by 7 bases. The CDR3 has 16 amino acids.

In its sample, this clonotype was seen a few times. V is TRBV15 and J is TRBJ2-2; no definite D call. The germline V and J ends were trimmed by 0 bases and 3 bases, with 14 bases remaining between them. CDR1 is LNHNV and CDR2 is YYDKDF in the germline V gene (reference sequence). This CDR3 spans 17 amino acids. The CDR3 here is CATSRDRSRLYTGELFF. CDR3 nucleotides: TGTGCCACCAGCAGAGATAGGTCGCGGCTCTACACCGGGGAGCTGTTTTTT.

The chain combines TRBV10-1 with TRBJ2-7, with D possibly called TRBD1 or TRBD2 (5 bases each). V was clipped by 10 bases and J by 9 bases, with 22 bases between them. CDR1 is WNHNN and CDR2 is SYGVQD in the germline V gene (reference sequence). The CDR3 has 13 amino acids. CDR3 residues: CATSGDEGPGQYF. The CDR3 DNA reads as TGCGCCACCTCCGGGGACGAGGGCCCGGGGCAGTACTTC.

In this sample, this clonotype turned up many times. The chain links TRBV28 to TRBJ2-1; D is undetermined. This CDR3 spans 13 amino acids. Trimming took off 3 bases at V and 6 bases at J, with 9 bases between the two ends. Germline CDR1 reads MDHEN; CDR2 reads SYDVKM. CDR3 DNA: TGTGCCAGCAGTTTTGGCAGACGCAATGAGCAGTTCTTC. It encodes CASSFGRRNEQFF. The variable domain in full, completed from reference TRBV28 and TRBJ2-1, reads DVKVTQSSRYLVKRTGEKVFLECVQDMDHENMFWYRQDPGLGLRLIYFSYDVKMKEKGDIPEGYSVSREKKERFSLILESASTNQTSMYLCASSFGRRNEQFFGPGTRLTVL.

This sequence joins TRBV6-1 and TRBJ2-1; D gene ambiguous. V lost 5 bases and J lost 3, with 8 bases in between. Germline loops: CDR1 MNHNS, CDR2 SASEGT. There are 13 residues in the CDR3. The CDR3, as DNA: TGTGCCAGCAGTCTGACTCTCTACAATGAGCAGTTCTTC. It codes for CASSLTLYNEQFF.

This clonotype has ten or more counts. The chain couples TRBV6-1 to TRBJ1-1; D is unclear. The CDR3 has 15 residues. Germline CDR1 is MNHNS and CDR2 is SASEGT. Trimming took 2 bases from V and 4 from J, leaving 14 bases between them. This chain's CDR3 is CASSEWVEGGTEAFF. The CDR3 bases are TGTGCCAGCAGTGAATGGGTGGAAGGAGGCACTGAAGCTTTCTTT.

V is TRBV9 and J is TRBJ2-6; tentative D call: TRBD2 (6 bases). Germline-derived CDR1 and CDR2 are SGDLS and YYNGEE. This CDR3 comprises 16 residues. The V gene lost 0 bases and the J gene lost 2 bases, with 9 bases spanning the gap. This CDR3 reads CASSVEWGAGANVLTF. Written as DNA, the CDR3 is TGTGCCAGCAGCGTAGAATGGGGGGCTGGGGCCAACGTCCTGACTTTC.

This clonotype was seen repeatedly, ten times or more. The chain combines TRBV28 with TRBJ2-3; 7 positions agree with TRBD2. The CDR3 is made up of 14 amino acids. The germline V gene has CDR1 MDHEN and CDR2 SYDVKM. J lost 6 bases, V lost 6 bases, and 9 bases had no gene match. The CDR3 here is CASRGLGSLDTQYF. CDR3 in DNA: TGTGCCAGCAGAGGACTAGGTAGTCTCGATACGCAGTATTTT.

J is TRBJ2-1 and V is TRBV4-3; 7 bases fit TRBD2. V shed 1 base, J shed 10 bases, and the junction held 10 bases outside the gene matches. Germline values: CDR1 LGHNA, CDR2 YSLEER. The CDR3 is made up of 15 amino acids. In nucleotides, the CDR3 is TGCGCCAGCAGCCAAGGACTAGCAGGTTGGGGGGAGCAGTTCTTC. It translates to CASSQGLAGWGEQFF.

This clonotype came up many times. This chain's CDR3 is CASSQDRVAVGDNEQFF. In DNA, the CDR3 is TGCGCCAGCAGCCAAGATCGGGTAGCGGTAGGAGACAATGAGCAGTTCTTC. The chain employs TRBV4-1 and TRBJ2-1; the D gene is possibly TRBD2 (6 bases). Looked up from germline, CDR1 is MGHRA and CDR2 is YSYEKL. This CDR3 is built from 17 residues. V lost 0 bases and J 5 bases, leaving 17 bases between the germline ends.

This clonotype was seen repeatedly, ten times or more. J is TRBJ1-1 and V is TRBV30; TRBD1 is a possible D gene (5 bases). V was cut by 3 bases and J by 0 bases, with 23 bases left in between. Germline lookup yields CDR1 GTSNPN and CDR2 SVGIG (reference sequence). This CDR3 region has 18 residues. In DNA, the CDR3 is TGTGCCTGGAGGGAGGAGGGGTTGCCTCTCGGGATGAACACTGAAGCTTTCTTT. This sequence encodes CAWREEGLPLGMNTEAFF.

The CDR3 DNA reads as TGTGCCAGCACCCCACGCCCCAGCGGGAGGGTGGGAGAGACCCAGTACTTC. Amino acid sequence: CASTPRPSGRVGETQYF. The chain combines TRBV12-3 or TRBV12-4 with TRBJ2-5; TRBD2 agrees at 10 bases. The CDR3 runs 17 residues. V lost 7 bases, J lost 4 bases, and 15 bases stayed unmatched.

This clonotype appeared a few times. Being one base from a much bigger clone, this may be a read error. The chain is built from TRBV7-8 and TRBJ2-5; TRBD2 matches 7 bases. Germline lookup yields CDR1 SGHVS and CDR2 FQNEAQ. The length of the CDR3 is 15 residues. The CDR3 nucleotides are TGTGCCAGCAGCAGTCTAGCGGCACGCCAAGGGACCCAGTACTTC. Residues: CASSSLAARQGTQYF.

Many counts were recorded for this clonotype. The chain couples TRBV30 to TRBJ2-7, with no clear D. Trimming pared 8 bases from V and 3 bases from J, leaving 11 bases between. This CDR3 comprises 11 residues. Germline CDR1 GTSNPN, CDR2 SVGIG (reference sequence). The CDR3 region has the DNA TGTGCCATGGACGGGTACTACGAGCAGTACTTC. It translates to CAMDGYYEQYF.

The chain is built from TRBV30 and TRBJ2-3, with 8 bases aligning to TRBD2. The germline CDR1 and CDR2 sequences are GTSNPN and SVGIG (reference sequence). CDR3 length equals 14 residues. V dropped 0 bases and J dropped 4; count of bases not matched to a gene: 3. The CDR3 sequence is CAWSVGGRSDTQYF. The CDR3, as DNA: TGTGCCTGGAGTGTTGGCGGGAGGTCAGATACGCAGTATTTT.

The V call is TRBV5-5, the J call TRBJ2-7; 8 bases are a match to TRBD1. The CDR3 spans 15 residues. Germline V gives CDR1 SGHKS, CDR2 YYEKEE (reference sequence). J gave up 2 bases and V 4 bases, and 8 bases lay outside the gene matches. CDR3 protein: CASSPDRGIAYEQYF. The DNA of the CDR3 is TGTGCCAGCAGCCCCGACAGGGGAATAGCCTACGAGCAGTACTTC.

This clonotype was recorded a few times. The chain has TRBV20-1 and TRBJ2-5, with 14 nucleotides matching TRBD2. Germline V gene lookup returns CDR1 DFQATT and CDR2 SNEGSKA (reference sequence). The length of the CDR3 is 15 residues. With V trimmed by 3 bases and J by 4 bases, 4 bases remained unmatched. The CDR3: CSARGGLAGGETQYF. In DNA form, the CDR3 reads TGCAGTGCTAGGGGTGGACTAGCGGGAGGAGAGACCCAGTACTTC.

This clonotype has at least ten counts. The chain recombines TRBV7-2 with TRBJ1-6, with D unclear. V dropped 6 bases and J dropped 11 bases, with 11 bases sitting between them. Germline values: CDR1 SGHTA, CDR2 FQGNSA. The CDR3 is 12 residues long. The CDR3 sequence is CASRVLGAPLHF. CDR3 DNA sequence: TGTGCCAGCAGGGTTCTGGGCGCACCCCTCCACTTT.

This clonotype showed up just a few times. The rearrangement links TRBV7-9 to TRBJ2-5; D not resolved. Trimming took 11 bases from V and 6 from J, leaving 13 bases between them. Germline loops: CDR1 SEHNR, CDR2 FQNEAQ (reference sequence). CDR3 length: 11 amino acids. CDR3 residues: CASLGFQTQYF. The CDR3 DNA follows: TGTGCCTCCCTAGGTTTTCAGACCCAGTACTTC.

The chain is built from TRBV6-2 or TRBV6-3 and TRBJ1-2; 9 positions agree with TRBD1. The V gene's germline CDR1 is MNHEY and CDR2 SVGEGT. V trimming: 6 bases; J trimming: 2 bases; junction bases outside the gene matches: 4. There are 14 residues in the CDR3. CDR3 DNA sequence: TGTGCCAGCAGGATGACAGGGGGGAACTATGGCTACACCTTC. Translated, it gives CASRMTGGNYGYTF.

The rearrangement joins TRBV11-3 to TRBJ2-2; D is ambiguous. The CDR3 spans 13 residues. CDR1 and CDR2 (germline): SGHNT, YENEEA. V lost 1 base, J lost 8 bases, and 8 bases lay in between. CDR3 amino acids: CASSLVGLGELFF. The CDR3 coding sequence is TGTGCCAGCAGCTTAGTCGGGTTAGGGGAGCTGTTTTTT.

In this sample, this clonotype turned up many times. The chain carries TRBV6-1 and TRBJ2-5, with 7 bases matching TRBD2. The CDR3 has 17 residues. V gave up 6 bases and J gave up 1 base; unmatched junction bases: 14. Germline V gene data show CDR1 as MNHNS and CDR2 as SASEGT. CDR3 loop: CASSLPTLTGGQETQYF. CDR3 nucleotides: TGTGCCAGCAGCCTACCTACTCTTACGGGGGGCCAAGAGACCCAGTACTTC.